This TCR beta chain was retrieved from a study of response to subunit inactivated influenza vaccine. Points from the study as a whole: Seasonal influenza vaccination, on each occasion, was suggested by the authors to recruit few new T cells.

TCRdb fed the RT-PCR reads into MiXCR, producing one record per CDR3 protein. Of 650,000 to 800,000 distinct CDR3 sequences in the sample, 18% are singletons; the top ten hold roughly a tenth. The CDR3 covers 13 residues. CDR1 is SGHTA, CDR2 FQGNSA, per germline. Trimming took 5 bases from V and 2 from J, leaving 8 bases between them. This clonotype turned up a few times. Its cognate antigen is unknown. Sequences were derived from PBMCs from blood, sampled around 5 days after vaccination. The genes are TRBV7-2 and TRBJ2-3, with no clear D. The sequence came from a man between 50 and 59 years old who received an inactivated influenza vaccine. CDR3 amino acids: CASSSFNTDTQYF. As DNA, the CDR3 is TGTGCCAGCAGCAGCTTCAACACAGATACGCAGTATTTT.